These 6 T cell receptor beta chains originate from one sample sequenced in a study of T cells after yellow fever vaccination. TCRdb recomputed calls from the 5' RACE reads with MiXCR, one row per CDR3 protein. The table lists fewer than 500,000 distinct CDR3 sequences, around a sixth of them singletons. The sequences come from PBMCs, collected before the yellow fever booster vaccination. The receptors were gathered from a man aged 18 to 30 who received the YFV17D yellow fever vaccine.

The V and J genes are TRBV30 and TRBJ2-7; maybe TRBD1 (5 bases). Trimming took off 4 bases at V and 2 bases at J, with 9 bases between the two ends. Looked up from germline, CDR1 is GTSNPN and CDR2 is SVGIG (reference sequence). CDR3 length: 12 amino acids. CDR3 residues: CAWKKGPYEQYF. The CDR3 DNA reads TGTGCCTGGAAAAAGGGGCCCTACGAGCAGTACTTC.

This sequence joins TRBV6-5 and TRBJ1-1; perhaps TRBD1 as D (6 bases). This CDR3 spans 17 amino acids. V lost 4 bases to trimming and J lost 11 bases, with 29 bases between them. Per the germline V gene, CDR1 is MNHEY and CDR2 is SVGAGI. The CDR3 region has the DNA TGTGCCAGCAGTTCCAGGACAGCGGGTGTCTCGAAGCGGGCCGCTTTCTTT. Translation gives CASSSRTAGVSKRAAFF.

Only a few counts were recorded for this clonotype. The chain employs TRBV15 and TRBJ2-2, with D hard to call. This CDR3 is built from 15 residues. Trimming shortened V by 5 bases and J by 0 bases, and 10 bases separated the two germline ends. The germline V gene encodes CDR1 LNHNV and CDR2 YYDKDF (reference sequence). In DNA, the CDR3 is TGTGCCACCAGCCCACGAGGAACGAACACCGGGGAGCTGTTTTTT. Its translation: CATSPRGTNTGELFF.

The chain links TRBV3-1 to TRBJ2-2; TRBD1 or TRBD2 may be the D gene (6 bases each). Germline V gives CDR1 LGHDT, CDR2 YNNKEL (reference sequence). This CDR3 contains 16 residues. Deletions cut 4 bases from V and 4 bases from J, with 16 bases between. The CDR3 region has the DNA TGTGCCAGCAGCCCCCCGTGGGGGGCGGCCACCGGGGAGCTGTTTTTT. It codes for CASSPPWGAATGELFF.

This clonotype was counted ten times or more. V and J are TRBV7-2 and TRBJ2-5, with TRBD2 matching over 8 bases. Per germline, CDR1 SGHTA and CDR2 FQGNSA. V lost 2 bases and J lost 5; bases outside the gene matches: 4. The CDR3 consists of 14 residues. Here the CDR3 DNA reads TGTGCCAGCAGCTTAACGGGGGGGGCGGAGACCCAGTACTTC. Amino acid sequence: CASSLTGGAETQYF.

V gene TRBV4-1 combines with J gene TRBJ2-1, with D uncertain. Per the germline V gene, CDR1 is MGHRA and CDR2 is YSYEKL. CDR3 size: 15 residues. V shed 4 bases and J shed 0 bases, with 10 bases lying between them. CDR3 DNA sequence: TGCGCCAGCAGCCCGTCCCTTAGCTCCTACAATGAGCAGTTCTTC. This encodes CASSPSLSSYNEQFF.